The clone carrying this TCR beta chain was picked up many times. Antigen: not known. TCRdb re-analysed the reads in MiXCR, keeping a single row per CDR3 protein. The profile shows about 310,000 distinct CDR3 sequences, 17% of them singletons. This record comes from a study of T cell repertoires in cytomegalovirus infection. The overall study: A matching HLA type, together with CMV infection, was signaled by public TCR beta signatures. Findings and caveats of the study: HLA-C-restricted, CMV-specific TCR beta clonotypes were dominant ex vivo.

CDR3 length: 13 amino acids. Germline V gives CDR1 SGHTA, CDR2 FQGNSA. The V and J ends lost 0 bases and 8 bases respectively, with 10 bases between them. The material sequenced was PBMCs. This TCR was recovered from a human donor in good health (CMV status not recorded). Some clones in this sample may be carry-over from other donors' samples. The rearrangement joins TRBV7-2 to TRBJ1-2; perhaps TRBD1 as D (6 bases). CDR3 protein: CASSLAGGAGYTF. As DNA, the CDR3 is TGTGCCAGCAGCTTAGCCGGGGGCGCCGGCTACACCTTC.